Shown below are 24 T cell receptor beta chains from a single sample sequenced in a study of T cell responses to AZD1222 COVID-19 vaccine. Only in-frame clones appear in the TCRdb table, and some are missing; sequencing was by immunoSEQ multiplex PCR. The data show tens of thousands of clones, around 85% seen once. The starting material was peripheral blood, obtained 28 days after the second AZD1222 dose. These receptors came from an adult who received the AZD1222 COVID-19 vaccine.

The chain carries TRBV30 and TRBJ1-5, with 7 bases fitting TRBD1. The CDR3 is 15 amino acids. Germline values: CDR1 GTSNPN, CDR2 SVGIG (reference sequence). After removal of 0 bases from V and 5 bases from J, the junction contained 7 bases not matched to a gene. The CDR3 DNA sequence: TGTGCCTGGAGTGTATGGGACAGAGCCGATCAGCCCCAGCATTTT. Translating gives CAWSVWDRADQPQHF.

This chain joins TRBV12-3 or TRBV12-4 and TRBJ1-5; D is unclear. V lost 1 base to trimming and J lost 5 bases, with 3 bases between them. This CDR3 has 12 residues. The CDR3 nucleotides read TGTGCCAGCAGTTTAGGGGATCAGCCCCAGCATTTT. This gives the protein CASSLGDQPQHF.

This clone was seen a few times. V usage is TRBV3-1 (or the pseudogene TRBV3-2) and J usage is TRBJ2-7; TRBD1 matches at 8 bases. The CDR3 length is 15 residues. The V gene's germline CDR1 is LGHDT and CDR2 YNNKEL (reference sequence). V shed 1 base and J 7 bases; nucleotides not matched to a gene: 9. The CDR3 protein is CASSQADRASGEQYF. DNA for the CDR3: TGTGCCAGCAGCCAAGCGGACAGGGCCTCCGGGGAGCAGTACTTC.

This clone was counted once. V is TRBV5-1 and J is TRBJ1-1; TRBD1 matches 8 bases. The germline gives CDR1 SGHRS, CDR2 YFSETQ. The CDR3 loop spans 15 amino acids. The V segment lost 4 bases and the J segment 1 base; nucleotides outside the gene matches: 6. The chain's CDR3 is CASSRIGQGNTEAFF. As DNA, the CDR3 is TGCGCCAGCAGCCGGATAGGACAGGGGAACACTGAAGCTTTCTTT.

The gene calls are TRBV14 and TRBJ2-1; no clear D gene. V was pared by 0 bases and J by 0 bases, with 6 bases between. Germline loops: CDR1 SGHDN, CDR2 FVKESK. The CDR3 totals 15 residues. The CDR3 sequence is CASSQDISSYNEQFF. The CDR3 DNA follows: TGTGCCAGCAGCCAAGATATAAGCTCCTACAATGAGCAGTTCTTC.

This chain links TRBV28 with TRBJ1-4; 10 bases map to TRBD1. V shed 3 bases and J 8 bases; nucleotides not matched to a gene: 9. In germline, CDR1 is MDHEN, CDR2 SYDVKM. The CDR3 sequence is 16 residues long. CDR3 DNA: TGTGCCAGCAGTTTGAGGGACAGGGGTGGGGGAGAAAAACTGTTTTTT. It codes for CASSLRDRGGGEKLFF.

V gene TRBV10-2 combines with J gene TRBJ1-3, with D uncertain. V was cut by 7 bases and J by 4 bases, with 8 bases left in between. CDR1 is WSHSY, CDR2 SAAADI, per germline. This CDR3 is 12 amino acids long. The CDR3 here is CASKGSGNTIYF. In nucleotides, the CDR3 is TGCGCCAGCAAAGGGTCAGGAAACACCATATATTTT.

The chain uses TRBV27 and TRBJ1-6, with 8 positions matching TRBD1. V was clipped by 5 bases and J by 11 bases; unmatched bases: 14. CDR3 size: 16 residues. From germline, CDR1 is MNHEY and CDR2 SMNVEV (reference sequence). CDR3 residues: CASSIGATGAVTPLHF. In nucleotides, the CDR3 is TGTGCCAGCAGTATAGGGGCGACAGGGGCTGTGACACCCCTCCACTTT.

The chain recombines TRBV6-1 with TRBJ2-7; TRBD1 aligns across 8 bases. Trimming removed 5 bases from V and 8 bases from J; junction bases left unmatched: 11. CDR3 length: 14 amino acids. CDR1 is MNHNS and CDR2 is SASEGT in the germline V gene. The CDR3 region has the DNA TGTGCCAGCAGTTATGCGGACAGGGTCTCCAAGCAGTACTTC. Its protein is CASSYADRVSKQYF.

V gene TRBV7-9 combines with J gene TRBJ2-7; D is unresolved. V lost 4 bases and J 3 bases, leaving 13 bases between the germline ends. The CDR3 has 14 amino acids. The germline gives CDR1 SEHNR, CDR2 FQNEAQ (reference sequence). Written as DNA, the CDR3 is TGTGCCAGCAGCTCCCGGACCCTAAGCTACGAGCAGTACTTC. Residues: CASSSRTLSYEQYF.

The V call is TRBV3-1 (or the pseudogene TRBV3-2), the J call TRBJ2-1; D might be TRBD2 (5 bases). CDR1 is LGHDT, CDR2 YNNKEL, per germline (reference sequence). The CDR3 length is 13 residues. Trimming removed 9 bases from V and 9 bases from J, with 18 bases in between. For the CDR3, the DNA is TGTGCCAGTAGGGCTAGCCCACACGGTGAGCAGTTCTTC. It codes for CASRASPHGEQFF.

The DNA for the CDR3 is TGTGCCAAATTGGGACAGGGTAATTCACCCCTCCACTTT. Translation gives CAKLGQGNSPLHF. The chain couples TRBV19 to TRBJ1-6; the match to TRBD1 covers 9 bases. The CDR3 length is 13 residues. After removal of 10 bases from V and 6 bases from J, the junction contained 4 bases not matched to a gene. Germline values: CDR1 LNHDA, CDR2 SQIVND (reference sequence).

This chain links TRBV24-1 with TRBJ1-2; the D is unclear. Deletions cut 0 bases from V and 8 bases from J, with 9 bases between. This CDR3 contains 13 residues. Germline V gives CDR1 KGHDR, CDR2 SFDVKD. CDR3 sequence: CATSDLSQQGYTF. Written as DNA, the CDR3 is TGTGCCACCAGTGATTTGTCACAGCAGGGCTACACCTTC.

This chain connects TRBV4-3 to TRBJ2-3; 10 bases fit TRBD2. This CDR3 comprises 16 residues. The germline gives CDR1 LGHNA, CDR2 YSLEER. Trimming took 2 bases from V and 2 from J; bases not matched to a gene: 4. CDR3 protein: CASSQLLAGNTDTQYF. The CDR3 DNA follows: TGCGCCAGCAGCCAATTACTAGCGGGAAACACAGATACGCAGTATTTT.

The V gene is TRBV7-2, the J gene TRBJ2-2; TRBD1 matches at 11 bases. Germline values: CDR1 SGHTA, CDR2 FQGNSA. Germline trimming cut 8 bases from V and 9 bases from J; bases unmatched to any gene: 8. The CDR3 spans 14 residues. CDR3 nucleotides: TGTGCCAGCCGGACAGGGGGCGACTATAGGGAGCTGTTTTTT. Protein sequence: CASRTGGDYRELFF.

The chain carries TRBV10-3 and TRBJ2-1; the match to TRBD2 covers 10 bases. V gave up 4 bases and J gave up 8 bases; unmatched junction bases: 5. Looked up from germline, CDR1 is ENHRY and CDR2 is SYGVKD. CDR3 length: 14 residues. The CDR3 here is CAISVLAGVYEQFF. The CDR3 nucleotides read TGTGCCATCAGTGTCCTAGCGGGAGTCTATGAGCAGTTCTTC.

The chain combines TRBV11-2 with TRBJ2-1, with a weak D call TRBD1 (5 bases). This CDR3 is 14 amino acids long. V lost 5 bases and J 6 bases, leaving 14 bases between the germline ends. CDR1 is SGHAT and CDR2 is FQNNGV in the germline V gene. CDR3 region: CASSKGDWFNEQFF. Written as DNA, the CDR3 is TGTGCCAGCAGCAAAGGGGATTGGTTCAATGAGCAGTTCTTC. Full variable domain (rest looked up from reference TRBV11-2 and TRBJ2-1): EAGVAQSPRYKIIEKRQSVAFWCNPISGHATLYWYQQILGQGPKLLIQFQNNGVVDDSQLPKDRFSAERLKGVDSTLKIQPAKLEDSAVYLCASSKGDWFNEQFFGPGTRLTVL.

The rearrangement uses TRBV5-4 and TRBJ2-6, with unresolved D. The CDR3 is made up of 15 amino acids. From germline, CDR1 is SGHNT and CDR2 YYREEE (reference sequence). V was shortened by 1 base and J by 4 bases, with 9 bases between the two germline ends. The CDR3 DNA sequence: TGTGCCAGCAGCTTGACAGTTGAAGGGGCCAACGTCCTGACTTTC. Translated, it gives CASSLTVEGANVLTF.

This sequence joins TRBV18 and TRBJ2-7; D gene ambiguous. The V end lost 5 bases, the J end lost 4 bases, and 12 bases lay between the germline ends. The CDR3 totals 13 residues. Germline V lookup: CDR1 KGHSH, CDR2 LQKENI. The CDR3, as DNA: TGTGCCAGCTCAACCACGGACGGGTACGAGCAGTACTTC. This sequence encodes CASSTTDGYEQYF.

This rearrangement joins TRBV27 to TRBJ2-4; 9 positions agree with TRBD2. Germline V gives CDR1 MNHEY, CDR2 SMNVEV (reference sequence). There are 16 residues in the CDR3. Unmatched junction bases numbered 7, after V lost 7 bases and J lost 0 bases. In nucleotides, the CDR3 is TGTGCCAGCATGGATCTAGCGGGGACAGCCAAAAACATTCAGTACTTC. Its protein product is CASMDLAGTAKNIQYF.

The chain couples TRBV27 to TRBJ1-6; TRBD1 matches 7 bases. Germline-derived CDR1 and CDR2 are MNHEY and SMNVEV (reference sequence). V shed 6 bases and J 7 bases; nucleotides not matched to a gene: 6. The CDR3 spans 14 residues. The CDR3 bases are TGTGCCAGCAGCCGCGACAGGGAAAATTCACCCCTCCACTTT. Translating gives CASSRDRENSPLHF.

Written as DNA, the CDR3 is TGTGCCAGCAGCTTAGTCCTGAACACTGAAGCTTTCTTT. The encoded protein is CASSLVLNTEAFF. The V call is TRBV7-3, the J call TRBJ1-1; D gene uncertain. Germline CDR1 is SGHTA and CDR2 is FQGTGA. There are 13 residues in the CDR3. V was clipped by 2 bases and J by 0 bases, with 4 bases between them.

The chain recombines TRBV4-3 with TRBJ2-2; TRBD1 is a possible D gene (6 bases). CDR1 and CDR2 from the germline V gene are LGHNA and YSLEER. This CDR3 is built from 16 residues. The V and J ends lost 3 bases and 0 bases respectively, with 11 bases between them. CDR3 DNA: TGCGCCAGCAGCCATGGGGGACACGCGAACACCGGGGAGCTGTTTTTT. Encoded protein: CASSHGGHANTGELFF.

The chain recombines TRBV28 with TRBJ1-6; D is possibly TRBD1 (6 bases). Trimming stripped 4 bases from V and 9 bases from J, with 16 bases between. The CDR3 loop spans 15 amino acids. Germline CDR1 reads MDHEN; CDR2 reads SYDVKM. The CDR3 DNA is TGTGCCAGCAGTTACCTAACAGGGTCGGTTTCACCCCTCCACTTT. It is translated as CASSYLTGSVSPLHF.